Listed below are T cell receptor beta chains from one sample, sequenced in a study of vaccination and CD4 T cells after COVID-19. From the PCR reads, TCRdb called clonotypes with MiXCR, one entry per CDR3 protein. Of about 9,700 distinct CDR3 sequences in the sample, 51% were seen once. These receptors are not linked to any known antigen. Sequencing was done on a sample of CD4+ T cells from blood, cultured in vitro. Every receptor here comes from a human donor who had recovered from COVID-19. Both conserved end residues are part of each CDR3. A D gene is named only where the DNA matches it firmly. Clone size is given for some rows only: seen once, a few or many times, or a class if the clone is expanded.

J gene,D gene,clone size,V gene,CDR3 length,CDR3 protein,CDR3 DNA
TRBJ1-4,.,.,TRBV27,15,CASSRTTGFNEKLFF,TGTGCCAGCAGTCGCACGACAGGCTTTAATGAAAAACTGTTTTTT
TRBJ2-7,TRBD1,.,TRBV19,15,CASQRTGQELYEQYF,TGTGCCAGTCAAAGGACGGGACAGGAGCTCTACGAGCAGTACTTC
TRBJ1-3,.,.,TRBV7-8,16,CASSYPVANSGNTIYF,TGTGCCAGCAGCTACCCGGTGGCTAACTCTGGAAACACCATATATTTT
TRBJ2-1,TRBD2,.,TRBV19,15,CASRRTSGGDNEQFF,TGTGCCAGTAGGCGGACTAGCGGGGGGGACAATGAGCAGTTCTTC
TRBJ1-2,.,.,TRBV6-5,15,CASSYSGGRPYGYTF,TGTGCCAGCAGTTACTCGGGGGGGCGACCCTATGGCTACACCTTC
TRBJ1-2,.,.,TRBV6-1,14,CAAARVGTNYGYTF,TGTGCCGCCGCCAGGGTGGGCACTAACTATGGCTACACCTTC
TRBJ2-3,TRBD2,.,TRBV7-9,16,CASSSGGALGTDTQYF,TGTGCCAGCAGCTCCGGGGGGGCCTTGGGCACAGATACGCAGTATTTT
TRBJ1-6,TRBD1,.,TRBV12-3/TRBV12-4,18,CASSRTGTGSSYNSPLHF,TGTGCCAGCAGTCGTACCGGGACAGGGAGCTCCTATAATTCACCCCTCCACTTT
TRBJ2-3,.,.,TRBV19,15,CASSIGGTSTDTQYF,TGTGCCAGTAGTATAGGGGGGACTAGCACAGATACGCAGTATTTT
TRBJ2-7,TRBD2,few,TRBV20-1,14,CSARGGRATYEQYF,TGCAGTGCTAGGGGGGGGAGGGCAACCTACGAGCAGTACTTC
TRBJ1-1,TRBD1,.,TRBV20-1,15,CSAPGQGRVNTEAFF,TGCAGTGCTCCCGGACAGGGCCGGGTGAACACTGAAGCTTTCTTT
TRBJ1-1,TRBD1,.,TRBV6-5,16,CASSYYEGQGNTEAFF,TGTGCCAGCAGTTACTACGAGGGACAGGGGAACACTGAAGCTTTCTTT
TRBJ2-1,.,.,TRBV19,15,CASSIASAGFYEQFF,TGTGCCAGTAGTATAGCTAGCGCGGGATTTTATGAGCAGTTCTTC
TRBJ2-3,TRBD1,once,TRBV27,13,CASRTGVPDTQYF,TGTGCCAGCAGGACAGGGGTGCCAGATACGCAGTATTTT
TRBJ1-2,.,few,TRBV19,14,CASSTPGTSGGYTF,TGTGCCAGTAGTACCCCCGGGACATCAGGAGGCTACACCTTC
TRBJ1-3,.,.,TRBV5-3,15,CARSLAGGEVNTIYF,TGTGCCAGAAGCTTGGCCGGGGGGGAAGTAAACACCATATATTTT
TRBJ2-4,TRBD2,few,TRBV7-8,16,CASSRQREGVKNIQYF,TGTGCCAGCAGTCGACAGCGGGAGGGGGTCAAAAACATTCAGTACTTC
TRBJ2-3,.,few,TRBV6-2/TRBV6-3,15,CASSPLASAKITQYF,TGTGCCAGCAGTCCGTTGGCTAGCGCTAAGATTACGCAGTATTTT
TRBJ1-6,TRBD1,.,TRBV6-1,15,CASRQQGSNNSPLHF,TGTGCCAGCAGGCAACAGGGGTCTAATAATTCACCCCTCCACTTT
TRBJ1-2,TRBD1,few,TRBV6-2/TRBV6-3,14,CASFGGGQNYGYTF,TGTGCCAGTTTCGGCGGGGGACAGAACTATGGCTACACCTTC
TRBJ1-2,TRBD1,.,TRBV27,14,CASSSQDRADGYTF,TGTGCCAGCAGTTCCCAAGACAGGGCGGACGGCTACACCTTC
TRBJ2-2,TRBD1,.,TRBV12-3/TRBV12-4,16,CASSQNRGVGTGELFF,TGTGCCAGCAGCCAGAACAGGGGGGTAGGCACCGGGGAGCTGTTTTTT
TRBJ1-4,.,.,TRBV6-5,14,CASRPTRPRAKLFF,TGTGCCAGCAGACCAACCAGGCCCCGCGCTAAACTGTTTTTT
TRBJ1-3,TRBD1,.,TRBV7-3,18,CASSLLDRLFSSGNTIYF,TGTGCCAGCAGCTTACTGGACAGGCTTTTTTCCTCTGGAAACACCATATATTTT
TRBJ1-2,.,large,TRBV6-1,15,CASIRSTSPNYGYTF,TGTGCCAGCATTCGATCGACAAGCCCAAACTATGGCTACACCTTC
TRBJ1-1,.,few,TRBV7-8,15,CASSIRTVGSTEAFF,TGTGCCAGCAGCATCAGGACAGTAGGGAGCACTGAAGCTTTCTTT
TRBJ2-7,.,.,TRBV7-2,12,CASSPDFYEQYF,TGTGCCAGCAGCCCGGACTTTTACGAGCAGTACTTC
TRBJ2-2,.,.,TRBV5-1,16,CASKSRQTANTGELFF,TGCGCCAGCAAGTCCAGACAGACCGCGAACACCGGGGAGCTGTTTTTT
TRBJ2-5,.,few,TRBV18,16,CASSPRMGAVMETQYF,TGTGCCAGCTCACCAAGGATGGGGGCAGTGATGGAGACCCAGTACTTC
TRBJ1-6,.,.,TRBV18,13,CASSPGPNSPLHF,TGTGCCAGCTCACCGGGACCGAATTCACCCCTCCACTTT
TRBJ1-1,.,.,TRBV11-3,13,CASSAVTNTEAFF,TGTGCCAGCAGCGCCGTTACGAACACTGAAGCTTTCTTT
TRBJ1-2,.,large,TRBV20-1,13,CSARDQGGYGYTF,TGCAGTGCTAGAGATCAGGGCGGCTATGGCTACACCTTC
TRBJ1-2,.,.,TRBV6-1,13,CARILQGHYGYTF,TGTGCCAGAATCCTGCAGGGCCACTATGGCTACACCTTC
TRBJ1-1,.,once,TRBV6-5,15,CASSYEDAWGTEAFF,TGTGCCAGCAGTTACGAAGACGCTTGGGGGACTGAAGCTTTCTTT
TRBJ2-1,.,.,TRBV28,15,CASRVGLGGYNEQFF,TGTGCCAGCAGGGTAGGACTAGGGGGATACAATGAGCAGTTCTTC
TRBJ1-3,.,.,TRBV10-3,15,CAIGSGPSSGNTIYF,TGTGCCATCGGAAGCGGACCCAGCTCTGGAAACACCATATATTTT
TRBJ2-2,.,few,TRBV11-1,14,CASTSPSQTGELFF,TGTGCCAGCACCTCCCCATCCCAAACCGGGGAGCTGTTTTTT
TRBJ1-5,TRBD1,.,TRBV5-6,14,CASSSTGTAQPQHF,TGTGCCAGCAGCTCGACAGGGACCGCTCAGCCCCAGCATTTT
TRBJ2-3,.,.,TRBV7-8,15,CASSLGGRGTDTQYF,TGTGCCAGCAGCTTAGGAGGGAGAGGCACAGATACGCAGTATTTT
TRBJ1-1,.,.,TRBV19,14,CASRLNSRIIEAFF,TGTGCCAGTAGACTGAACTCAAGGATAATTGAAGCTTTCTTT
TRBJ2-7,.,.,TRBV28,11,CASSLRNEQYF,TGTGCCAGCAGTTTGAGGAACGAGCAGTACTTC
TRBJ1-4,TRBD1,few,TRBV7-9,15,CASSTHRDRDEKLFF,TGTGCCAGCAGCACGCACCGGGACAGGGATGAAAAACTGTTTTTT
TRBJ2-5,.,.,TRBV11-3,12,CASGEAGETQYF,TGTGCCAGCGGGGAAGCTGGAGAGACCCAGTACTTC
TRBJ1-1,.,.,TRBV6-1,13,CASSVRGRTEAFF,TGTGCCAGCAGTGTTAGGGGTCGAACTGAAGCTTTCTTT
TRBJ1-3,TRBD1,.,TRBV20-1,14,CSALRTGGTNTIYF,TGCAGTGCTCTACGGACAGGGGGAACTAACACCATATATTTT
TRBJ1-1,.,.,TRBV7-8,16,CASSKPAGGVNTEAFF,TGTGCCAGCAGCAAACCCGCAGGCGGGGTGAACACTGAAGCTTTCTTT
TRBJ1-1,.,.,TRBV28,13,CASSLSWGTEAFF,TGTGCCAGCAGTTTGAGCTGGGGCACTGAAGCTTTCTTT
TRBJ2-7,TRBD1,.,TRBV19,15,CASSRSGTGAYEQYF,TGTGCCAGTAGTAGATCCGGGACAGGCGCCTACGAGCAGTACTTC
TRBJ1-2,.,.,TRBV18,13,CASSPDRNYGYTF,TGTGCCAGCTCCCCGGACAGAAACTATGGCTACACCTTC
TRBJ1-2,.,.,TRBV7-3,13,CASSPVGGYGYTF,TGTGCCAGCAGCCCAGTAGGGGGCTATGGCTACACCTTC
TRBJ2-3,.,.,TRBV20-1,12,CSARDMADTQYF,TGCAGTGCTAGAGATATGGCAGATACGCAGTATTTT
TRBJ1-4,.,.,TRBV19,16,CASSMRGAGTREKLFF,TGTGCCAGTAGTATGCGGGGCGCCGGGACAAGAGAAAAACTGTTTTTT
TRBJ2-7,.,medium-sized,TRBV20-1,14,CSAPTSGETGEQYF,TGCAGTGCTCCTACTAGTGGGGAGACTGGGGAGCAGTACTTC
TRBJ1-1,.,.,TRBV7-2,16,CASSLETDLMNTEAFF,TGTGCCAGCAGCTTGGAAACAGACCTAATGAACACTGAAGCTTTCTTT
TRBJ2-2,TRBD1,.,TRBV27,15,CASSTGQGSVGELFF,TGTGCCAGCAGTACCGGACAGGGCTCCGTCGGGGAGCTGTTTTTT
TRBJ1-2,.,few,TRBV6-1,13,CASSLRPAYGYTF,TGTGCCAGCAGCCTACGCCCAGCCTATGGCTACACCTTC
TRBJ2-3,.,.,TRBV7-2,15,CASSLMGGQADTQYF,TGTGCCAGCAGCTTAATGGGGGGCCAAGCAGATACGCAGTATTTT
TRBJ1-2,.,.,TRBV6-5,11,CASSYSTGYTF,TGTGCCAGCAGTTACTCGACCGGCTACACCTTC
TRBJ1-2,.,.,TRBV19,14,CASSIDRLNYGYTF,TGTGCCAGTAGTATAGACAGGCTTAACTATGGCTACACCTTC
TRBJ1-1,TRBD1,few,TRBV7-2,14,CASSFRGVDTEAFF,TGTGCCAGCAGCTTCAGGGGGGTTGACACTGAAGCTTTCTTT